Listed here are 4 T cell receptor beta chains from one sample, sequenced in a study of control samples from healthy donors and cancer patients. The table came from immunoSEQ multiplex PCR; TCRdb's copy has only in-frame clones and leaves some out. The table records some 96,000 clones, less than 90% of them present only once. Source material: blood. The source is a woman in her forties or fifties in good health.

The chain combines TRBV6-5 with TRBJ1-2; no firm D call. V was trimmed by 6 bases and J by 7 bases, leaving 9 bases between them. The germline V gene has CDR1 MNHEY and CDR2 SVGAGI. CDR3 size: 11 residues. The chain's CDR3 is CASRRAGGYTF. Written as DNA, the CDR3 is TGTGCCAGCAGGAGGGCGGGTGGCTACACCTTC.

The gene calls are TRBV6-1 and TRBJ2-1; 12 nucleotides line up with TRBD2. In germline, CDR1 is MNHNS, CDR2 SASEGT. The V and J ends lost 0 bases and 7 bases, in that order; junction bases with no gene match: 7. The CDR3 is made up of 17 amino acids. The CDR3 nucleotides read TGTGCCAGCAGTGAAGCGCTTCGTACTAGCGGGGGGAATGAGCAGTTCTTC. This translates into CASSEALRTSGGNEQFF.

This chain links TRBV15 with TRBJ2-1, with a weak D call TRBD2 (7 bases). There are 15 residues in the CDR3. From germline, CDR1 is LNHNV and CDR2 YYDKDF (reference sequence). V was cut by 1 base and J by 9 bases, with 16 bases left in between. The CDR3 loop is CATSRGGRGNPEQFF. The CDR3 DNA reads as TGTGCCACCAGCAGAGGGGGGAGGGGGAACCCTGAGCAGTTCTTC.

The genes are TRBV29-1 and TRBJ1-1; TRBD1 aligns across 9 bases. The CDR3 runs to 12 residues. V trimming: 5 bases; J trimming: 11 bases; junction bases outside the gene matches: 9. CDR1 and CDR2 from the germline V gene are SQVTM and ANQGSEA. CDR3 DNA sequence: TGCAGCGTTCGGGAACAGGGGGCGGGCGCTTTCTTT. Its translation: CSVREQGAGAFF.